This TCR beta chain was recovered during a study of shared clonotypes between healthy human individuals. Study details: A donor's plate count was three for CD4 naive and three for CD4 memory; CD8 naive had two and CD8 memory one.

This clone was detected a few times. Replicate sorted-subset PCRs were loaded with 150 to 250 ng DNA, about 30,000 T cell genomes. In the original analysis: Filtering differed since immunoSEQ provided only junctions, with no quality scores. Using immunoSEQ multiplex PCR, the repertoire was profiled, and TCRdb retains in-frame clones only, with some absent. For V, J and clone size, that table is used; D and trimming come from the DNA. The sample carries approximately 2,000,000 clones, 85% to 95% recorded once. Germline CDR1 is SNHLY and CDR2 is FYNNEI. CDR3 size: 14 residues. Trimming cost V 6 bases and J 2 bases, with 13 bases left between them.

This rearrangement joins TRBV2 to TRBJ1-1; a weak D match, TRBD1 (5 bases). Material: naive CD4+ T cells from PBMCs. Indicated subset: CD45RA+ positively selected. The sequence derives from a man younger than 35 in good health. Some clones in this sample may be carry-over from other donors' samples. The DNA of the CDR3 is TGTGCCAGCAGCCGCGGGGGGAGTAACACTGAAGCTTTCTTT. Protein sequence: CASSRGGSNTEAFF.